The 14 T cell receptor beta chains presented below share a single source sample, sequenced in a study of blood T cells in healthy people across ages. A J-beta primer mix and a sample-barcoded 5' primer were used in a second PCR of roughly 7 to 12 cycles. TCRdb analysed the 5' RACE reads with MiXCR anew, one entry per CDR3 protein. Of about 1 million distinct CDR3 sequences in the sample, 40% to 45% were seen once. Sequences were obtained from blood. Receptors were obtained from a woman aged 55-75 years in good health.

This clonotype was detected a few times. This chain connects TRBV5-6 to TRBJ1-2; the D gene is possibly TRBD1 (6 bases). V lost 1 base to trimming and J lost 4 bases, with 17 bases between them. The CDR3 has 16 residues. CDR1 is SGHDT and CDR2 is YYEEEE in the germline V gene. The CDR3 here is CASSLSGGQRIYGYTF. The CDR3 DNA reads TGTGCCAGCAGCTTGAGCGGCGGACAGCGGATCTATGGCTACACCTTC.

V usage is TRBV14 and J usage is TRBJ2-7; 8 nucleotides agree with TRBD2. The CDR3 runs to 19 residues. With 0 bases clipped from V and 3 bases from J, the junction kept 16 bases outside the gene matches. Germline lookup yields CDR1 SGHDN and CDR2 FVKESK. The CDR3 bases are TGTGCCAGCAGCCAAGATTCGTATCGGACCGGGACTAGGAGCTACGAGCAGTACTTC. Amino acid sequence: CASSQDSYRTGTRSYEQYF.

The CDR3 here is CASSPGGIQETQYF. Written as DNA, the CDR3 is TGTGCCAGCAGCCCGGGAGGGATCCAAGAGACCCAGTACTTC. This chain links TRBV7-2 with TRBJ2-5; 8 bases fit TRBD2. Trimming removed 5 bases from V and 1 base from J; junction bases left unmatched: 3. The germline CDR1 and CDR2 sequences are SGHTA and FQGNSA. The CDR3 loop spans 14 amino acids.

The rearrangement uses TRBV30 and TRBJ2-7, with D perhaps TRBD1 (6 bases). Germline V CDR1 and CDR2: GTSNPN, SVGIG (reference sequence). This CDR3 comprises 16 residues. V was clipped by 0 bases and J by 2 bases, with 17 bases between them. In DNA, the CDR3 is TGTGCCTGGAGTGTTAAGTATCAGGGGAAGACCTACGAGCAGTACTTC. The encoded protein is CAWSVKYQGKTYEQYF. The full variable domain, in which reference TRBV30 and TRBJ2-7 provide the parts outside the CDR3, is SQTIHQWPATLVQPVGSPLSLECTVEGTSNPNLYWYRQAAGRGLQLLFYSVGIGQISSEVPQNLSASRPQDRQFILSSKKLLLSDSGFYLCAWSVKYQGKTYEQYFGPGTRLTVT.

This rearrangement joins TRBV9 to TRBJ2-1; 8 bases line up with TRBD2. The CDR3 extends over 15 amino acids. The ends lost 7 bases at V and 6 bases at J; junction bases unmatched: 12. Germline V gene data show CDR1 as SGDLS and CDR2 as YYNGEE. CDR3 DNA sequence: TGTGCCAGCGGACGAACGGGAGGGCCTAGCAATGAGCAGTTCTTC. Translation gives CASGRTGGPSNEQFF.

This clonotype was observed a handful of times. This chain uses TRBV7-2 with TRBJ1-2, with 9 nucleotides matching TRBD1. V was clipped by 3 bases and J by 3 bases; unmatched bases: 2. The CDR3 extends over 14 amino acids. From germline, CDR1 is SGHTA and CDR2 FQGNSA. The CDR3 reads CASSFTGGDYGYTF. The CDR3 bases are TGTGCCAGCAGCTTCACAGGGGGCGACTATGGCTACACCTTC.

This clonotype was observed once. The chain uses TRBV2 and TRBJ2-5; 9 bases agree with TRBD2. From germline, CDR1 is SNHLY and CDR2 FYNNEI. The CDR3 spans 15 residues. J lost 5 bases, V lost 9 bases, and 13 bases had no gene match. The CDR3 reads CASTKSGTSTETQYF. The CDR3 DNA follows: TGTGCCAGTACAAAATCCGGGACTAGCACTGAGACCCAGTACTTC. The full variable domain, with the rest looked up from reference TRBV2 and TRBJ2-5, is EPEVTQTPSHQVTQMGQEVILRCVPISNHLYFYWYRQILGQKVEFLVSFYNNEISEKSEIFDDQFSVERPDGSNFTLKIRSTKLEDSAMYFCASTKSGTSTETQYFGPGTRLLVL.

The chain is built from TRBV5-4 and TRBJ2-5; 7 bases match TRBD2. This CDR3 comprises 15 residues. V gave up 4 bases and J gave up 11 bases; unmatched junction bases: 17. Germline CDR1 reads SGHNT; CDR2 reads YYREEE (reference sequence). The CDR3 reads CASSDTGLVSNEQYF. CDR3 nucleotide sequence: TGTGCCAGCAGCGATACAGGACTAGTCAGCAATGAGCAGTACTTC.

In its sample, this clonotype was seen a few times. This chain links TRBV4-1 with TRBJ2-1, with TRBD2 identical over 13 bases. Germline loops: CDR1 MGHRA, CDR2 YSYEKL. The CDR3 spans 16 residues. Trimming at V came to 3 bases and at J to 2 bases, leaving 1 base not matched to a gene. The CDR3 protein is CASSHTSGRAYNEQFF. The CDR3 DNA follows: TGCGCCAGCAGCCACACTAGCGGGAGGGCCTACAATGAGCAGTTCTTC.

The genes are TRBV5-1 and TRBJ2-7; TRBD2 matches at 13 bases. The CDR3 consists of 16 residues. The germline V gene has CDR1 SGHRS and CDR2 YFSETQ. The ends lost 4 bases at V and 2 bases at J; junction bases unmatched: 6. The CDR3, as DNA: TGCGCCAGCAGCACCGGCGGGACTAGCGGGACCTACGAGCAGTACTTC. Amino acid sequence: CASSTGGTSGTYEQYF.

Written as DNA, the CDR3 is TGTGCCACCAGCAGAGATAAGGGGACCTACTCCTACGAGCAGTACTTC. This encodes CATSRDKGTYSYEQYF. The chain couples TRBV15 to TRBJ2-5; D tentatively reads TRBD1 or TRBD2 (5 bases each). The end of the DNA fits TRBJ2-7 better, so the J call may be wrong. CDR1 is LNHNV, CDR2 YYDKDF, per germline (reference sequence). The CDR3 is 16 residues long.

V usage is TRBV5-1 and J usage is TRBJ2-3; 11 nucleotides line up with TRBD1. CDR3 length equals 16 residues. V shed 4 bases, J shed 3 bases, and the junction held 7 bases outside the gene matches. Germline V gene sequence: CDR1 SGHRS, CDR2 YFSETQ. The CDR3 DNA reads TGCGCCAGCAGCCCCCCGGACAGGGGGCGGACAGATACGCAGTATTTT. This translates into CASSPPDRGRTDTQYF.

The chain couples TRBV9 to TRBJ2-3; unclear D gene. Deletions cut 0 bases from V and 6 bases from J, with 5 bases between. This CDR3 has 12 residues. Per germline, CDR1 SGDLS and CDR2 YYNGEE. The CDR3 loop is CASSVVSDTQYF. In DNA, the CDR3 is TGTGCCAGCAGCGTAGTTTCGGATACGCAGTATTTT.

Only a few counts were recorded for this clonotype. The V call is TRBV10-3, the J call TRBJ2-1; the D call may be TRBD1 or TRBD2 (6 bases each). Trimming took off 6 bases at V and 7 bases at J, with 10 bases between the two ends. The germline CDR1 and CDR2 sequences are ENHRY and SYGVKD. The CDR3 length is 12 residues. As DNA, the CDR3 is TGTGCCATCAGGGAAGGGGGGAATGAGCAGTTCTTC. This translates into CAIREGGNEQFF.